A single sample is the source of the 18 T cell receptor beta chains below, sequenced in a study of Graves' ophthalmopathy and Graves' hyperthyroidism. As the template, RNA transcripts were used to amplify TCR beta CDR3 regions. The authors performed first-round RT-PCR with HTBI primers and then a second-round multiplex PCR. TCRdb ran MiXCR on the multiplex PCR reads and lists one entry per CDR3 protein. The table includes 1 million to 1.3 million distinct CDR3 sequences, about 35% detected once. The specimen was peripheral blood or thyroid tissue (not recorded which). These receptors all come from an adult man with Graves' hyperthyroidism.

Concerning this clonotype itself: Since a much larger clone is just one base distant, this may be a read error. The chain has TRBV24-1 and TRBJ2-2, with D unresolved. The CDR3 is made up of 13 amino acids. Germline CDR1 KGHDR, CDR2 SFDVKD. Trimming removed 4 bases from V and 4 bases from J, with 6 bases in between. The CDR3, as DNA: TGTGCCACCAGTGACAGGATCACCGGGGAGCTGTTTTTT. This codes for CATSDRITGELFF.

This clonotype was seen ten or more times. CDR3 in DNA: TGTGCCACTATGGGGCGGGCTCAAGAGACCCAGTACTTC. Its translation: CATMGRAQETQYF. The chain combines TRBV10-3 with TRBJ2-5; perhaps D is TRBD1 or TRBD2 (5 bases each). The CDR3 sequence is 13 residues long. The germline V gene encodes CDR1 ENHRY and CDR2 SYGVKD. The V gene lost 10 bases and the J gene lost 2 bases, with 14 bases spanning the gap.

This chain connects TRBV6-5 to TRBJ2-5; D might be TRBD1 (5 bases). This CDR3 contains 14 residues. Germline V lookup: CDR1 MNHEY, CDR2 SVGAGI. V was clipped by 2 bases and J by 5 bases, with 12 bases between them. This CDR3 is CASSYPGQGETQYF. CDR3 DNA sequence: TGTGCCAGCAGTTACCCAGGGCAAGGGGAGACCCAGTACTTC.

V is TRBV20-1 and J is TRBJ1-5; D might be TRBD1 (5 bases). This CDR3 has 13 residues. Germline-derived CDR1 and CDR2 are DFQATT and SNEGSKA (reference sequence). Between the trimmed V and J ends, which lost 3 bases and 3 bases, there was a span of 9 bases. The CDR3 region is CSASGAINQPQHF. Written as DNA, the CDR3 is TGCAGTGCTAGTGGGGCTATCAATCAGCCCCAGCATTTT.

Remarks on this clonotype: A much larger clone lies one base from this, so it may be a read error. This chain uses TRBV7-9 with TRBJ2-5; the match to TRBD2 covers 12 bases. There are 16 residues in the CDR3. Germline assignment: CDR1 SEHNR and CDR2 FQNEAQ (reference sequence). In nucleotides, the CDR3 is TGTGCCGGCAGCTTAACTAGCGGGGGGACCCACGAGACCCAGTACTTC. Its protein is CAGSLTSGGTHETQYF.

With regard to this clonotype: No DNA is shown, since the ends of the CDR3 on it are uncertain; the CDR3 is the one TCRdb lists. V and J are TRBV25-1 and TRBJ1-2. The CDR3 numbers 16 amino acids, ends counted. Germline V lookup: CDR1 MGHDK, CDR2 SYGVNS. CDR3 in amino acids: CACSARERETNYGYTF.

This clonotype was counted many times. The chain employs TRBV7-8 and TRBJ2-5; the D gene is possibly TRBD2 (5 bases). Per the germline V gene, CDR1 is SGHVS and CDR2 is FQNEAQ. Trimming shortened V by 1 base and J by 2 bases, and 20 bases separated the two germline ends. The CDR3 extends over 18 amino acids. The CDR3 DNA reads TGTGCCAGCAGCTTAGTACGCGGGCTAGAAGATGCTCAAGAGACCCAGTACTTC. This codes for CASSLVRGLEDAQETQYF.

This clonotype has at least ten counts. The gene calls are TRBV2 and TRBJ1-5; D not resolved. In germline, CDR1 is SNHLY, CDR2 FYNNEI. This CDR3 has 15 amino acids. Trimming removed 2 bases at V and 2 bases at J, with 10 bases between. In DNA form, the CDR3 reads TGTGCCAGCAGTGAATTGTCGGCGGGCAATCAGCCCCAGCATTTT. It specifies CASSELSAGNQPQHF. Combining the CDR3 with reference TRBV2 and TRBJ1-5 gives the whole variable domain EPEVTQTPSHQVTQMGQEVILRCVPISNHLYFYWYRQILGQKVEFLVSFYNNEISEKSEIFDDQFSVERPDGSNFTLKIRSTKLEDSAMYFCASSELSAGNQPQHFGDGTRLSIL.

V and J are TRBV9 and TRBJ1-3; D is undetermined. The V end was cut by 7 bases, the J end by 0 bases, with 8 bases between. The CDR3 consists of 13 residues. Germline V gene lookup returns CDR1 SGDLS and CDR2 YYNGEE. Here the CDR3 reads CASGPISGNTIYF. DNA for the CDR3: TGTGCCAGCGGACCGATCTCTGGAAACACCATATATTTT.

J is TRBJ2-5 and V is TRBV29-1; no clear D. The germline V gene has CDR1 SQVTM and CDR2 ANQGSEA. With 5 bases removed from V and 1 base from J, the gap between germline ends came to 11 bases. The CDR3 spans 13 residues. The CDR3 DNA follows: TGCAGCGTTCAAACACAGCTCCAAGAGACCCAGTACTTC. It codes for CSVQTQLQETQYF. Full variable domain (remainder filled in from reference TRBV29-1 and TRBJ2-5): SAVISQKPSRDICQRGTSLTIQCQVDSQVTMMFWYRQQPGQSLTLIATANQGSEATYESGFVIDKFPISRPNLTFSTLTVSNMSPEDSSIYLCSVQTQLQETQYFGPGTRLLVL.

With regard to this clonotype: The junction departs from the called germline gene at one end, perhaps through a read error. V is TRBV20-1 and J is TRBJ1-2, with 7 bases identical to TRBD1. Germline CDR1 DFQATT, CDR2 SNEGSKA (reference sequence). This CDR3 spans 12 amino acids. CDR3 residues: CSADREVGTEAF. For the CDR3, the DNA is TGCAGTGCTGACAGGGAAGTGGGCACTGAAGCTTTC.

The V and J genes are TRBV29-1 and TRBJ1-1; perhaps TRBD1 as D (6 bases). The CDR3 is 12 residues long. Trimming stripped 6 bases from V and 4 bases from J, with 12 bases between. Germline lookup yields CDR1 SQVTM and CDR2 ANQGSEA. The CDR3 nucleotides read TGCAGCGTAAACAGGGTGGCCACTGAAGCTTTCTTT. Protein product: CSVNRVATEAFF. The full variable domain, rest sourced from reference TRBV29-1 and TRBJ1-1, is SAVISQKPSRDICQRGTSLTIQCQVDSQVTMMFWYRQQPGQSLTLIATANQGSEATYESGFVIDKFPISRPNLTFSTLTVSNMSPEDSSIYLCSVNRVATEAFFGQGTRLTVV.

This clonotype was observed a single time. The junction departs from germline at one end; a sequencing error may be responsible. V and J are TRBV10-3 and TRBJ2-5; D is perhaps TRBD2 (6 bases). Germline V gives CDR1 ENHRY, CDR2 SYGVKD. This CDR3 region has 12 residues. The DNA for the CDR3 is TGTGCCATCTCAGGCGGGGTGGAGAACCAGTACTTC. Translating it yields CAISGGVENQYF.

This chain uses TRBV5-1 with TRBJ2-5; D is ambiguous. Germline V gives CDR1 SGHRS, CDR2 YFSETQ. The CDR3 runs to 15 residues. Between the trimmed V and J ends, which lost 0 bases and 7 bases, there was a span of 16 bases. This chain's CDR3 is CASSLDFRSWGTQYF. CDR3 bases: TGCGCCAGCAGCTTGGACTTCAGGAGTTGGGGGACCCAGTACTTC.

This clonotype was counted many times. V and J are TRBV7-2 and TRBJ2-6; maybe TRBD2 (5 bases). V lost 5 bases and J 0 bases, leaving 5 bases between the germline ends. Germline V gives CDR1 SGHTA, CDR2 FQGNSA. There are 14 residues in the CDR3. This CDR3 is CASSTSSGANVLTF. CDR3 coding DNA: TGTGCCAGCAGCACTAGCTCTGGGGCCAACGTCCTGACTTTC.

This clonotype was counted many times. V and J are TRBV7-9 and TRBJ1-1, with TRBD1 matching over 9 bases. The CDR3 spans 16 residues. CDR1 SEHNR and CDR2 FQNEAQ come from the germline V gene (reference sequence). V trimming: 2 bases; J trimming: 4 bases; junction bases outside the gene matches: 8. CDR3 bases: TGTGCCAGCAGCTTATTCGACAGGGGGGCACGCACTGAAGCTTTCTTT. Amino acid sequence: CASSLFDRGARTEAFF.

The gene calls are TRBV30 and TRBJ2-5; D uncertain. Trimming removed 5 bases from V and 5 bases from J, with 15 bases in between. The V gene's germline CDR1 is GTSNPN and CDR2 SVGIG (reference sequence). The CDR3 totals 13 residues. CDR3: CAWDTIFLETQYF. The CDR3 coding sequence is TGTGCCTGGGACACAATATTCCTGGAGACCCAGTACTTC.

Worth noting for this clonotype: With a much larger clone just one base away, this may be a read error. The rearrangement joins TRBV12-3 or TRBV12-4 to TRBJ1-1; the D is unclear. The CDR3 is 11 residues long. The V end was cut by 7 bases, the J end by 9 bases, with 12 bases between. The DNA for the CDR3 is TGTGCCAGCAACTATGACTGGAAAGCTTTCTTT. Its translation: CASNYDWKAFF.